This record covers a single TCR beta chain. The data stem from a study of blood T cell repertoires in COVID-19. The authors' processing: Reference gene primers were amplified, and this amplification served to estimate nucleated cell counts. Using immunoSEQ multiplex PCR, the repertoire was profiled, and TCRdb retains in-frame clones only, with some absent. From that table come the V and J calls and clone size; the DNA was used to work out D and trimming. The table has roughly 160,000 clones, approximately 80% seen once; the top ten hold over 10%. Participant ages covered roughly 18 to 89 years across 25 or so US areas. Which cohort a participant joined came from the clinical history participants gave. Each recovered donor of Cohort 3 presented with two negative PCRs, clearance, or symptom resolution. Trimming shortened V by 6 bases and J by 6 bases, and 14 bases separated the two germline ends. This CDR3 has 13 residues. Germline CDR1 MNHEY, CDR2 SMNVEV (reference sequence).

The genes are TRBV27 and TRBJ1-1, with D unresolved. This receptor was obtained from a woman aged 60-75 years who had recovered from COVID-19. The material sequenced was PBMCs or T cells enriched from blood (not recorded which). CDR3 in DNA: TGTGCCAGCAGGCATAAGCCGACTGCTGAAGCTTTCTTT. Amino acids: CASRHKPTAEAFF.